Following are 5 T cell receptor beta chains from one sample sequenced in a study of cytomegalovirus exposure and HLA in healthy donors. In the PCR, 60 Vbeta and 13 Jbeta primers were used. Repertoires were generated with immunoSEQ multiplex PCR, while TCRdb's copy carries only in-frame clones and drops some. The sample carries 89,000 or so clones, over 70% recorded once. Sequencing used PBMCs. These receptor sequences come from a man aged 18 to 35 in good health and CMV-seropositive.

The V gene is TRBV5-1, the J gene TRBJ2-2; the D gene is possibly TRBD2 (7 bases). Germline-derived CDR1 and CDR2 are SGHRS and YFSETQ. The CDR3 sequence is 15 residues long. Deletions cut 4 bases from V and 6 bases from J, with 16 bases between. CDR3 in DNA: TGCGCCAGCAGCCCTGGGGGGGCCGGACCCGGGGAGCTGTTTTTT. Its protein product is CASSPGGAGPGELFF.

The chain carries TRBV15 and TRBJ1-5; no clear D. CDR3 size: 13 residues. Germline CDR1 is LNHNV and CDR2 is YYDKDF (reference sequence). With 9 bases removed from V and 0 bases from J, the gap between germline ends came to 9 bases. CDR3 sequence (DNA): TGTGCCACGGCCAGGAATAGCAATCAGCCCCAGCATTTT. Encoded protein: CATARNSNQPQHF. The full variable domain, in which reference TRBV15 and TRBJ1-5 provide the parts outside the CDR3, is DAMVIQNPRYQVTQFGKPVTLSCSQTLNHNVMYWYQQKSSQAPKLLFHYYDKDFNNEADTPDNFQSRRPNTSFCFLDIRSPGLGDTAMYLCATARNSNQPQHFGDGTRLSIL.

The V and J genes are TRBV30 and TRBJ1-1; 7 bases are shared with TRBD1. After removal of 2 bases from V and 6 bases from J, the junction contained 9 bases not matched to a gene. The CDR3 loop spans 14 amino acids. CDR1 and CDR2 from the germline V gene are GTSNPN and SVGIG (reference sequence). The CDR3 DNA follows: TGTGCCTGGAGTACCCCGGACAGGATCTCTGAAGCTTTCTTT. Its protein product is CAWSTPDRISEAFF.

The rearrangement links TRBV4-2 to TRBJ2-3; D is perhaps TRBD2 (6 bases). The CDR3 is 14 amino acids. V lost 2 bases to trimming and J lost 7 bases, with 13 bases between them. Germline V gene lookup returns CDR1 LGHNA and CDR2 YNFKEQ. CDR3 coding DNA: TGTGCCAGCAGCCAATGGAGGGGCGGGCATACGCAGTATTTT. This translates into CASSQWRGGHTQYF.

This clone was seen only once. In DNA form, the CDR3 reads TGTGCCAGCAGTCACCCCTGGGGGCCGAGTGAAGCTTTCTTT. Translated, it gives CASSHPWGPSEAFF. V gene TRBV2 combines with J gene TRBJ1-1; tentatively, D is TRBD1 (6 bases). Germline CDR1 reads SNHLY; CDR2 reads FYNNEI. The CDR3 is 14 residues long. V was shortened by 5 bases and J by 7 bases, with 17 bases between the two germline ends.